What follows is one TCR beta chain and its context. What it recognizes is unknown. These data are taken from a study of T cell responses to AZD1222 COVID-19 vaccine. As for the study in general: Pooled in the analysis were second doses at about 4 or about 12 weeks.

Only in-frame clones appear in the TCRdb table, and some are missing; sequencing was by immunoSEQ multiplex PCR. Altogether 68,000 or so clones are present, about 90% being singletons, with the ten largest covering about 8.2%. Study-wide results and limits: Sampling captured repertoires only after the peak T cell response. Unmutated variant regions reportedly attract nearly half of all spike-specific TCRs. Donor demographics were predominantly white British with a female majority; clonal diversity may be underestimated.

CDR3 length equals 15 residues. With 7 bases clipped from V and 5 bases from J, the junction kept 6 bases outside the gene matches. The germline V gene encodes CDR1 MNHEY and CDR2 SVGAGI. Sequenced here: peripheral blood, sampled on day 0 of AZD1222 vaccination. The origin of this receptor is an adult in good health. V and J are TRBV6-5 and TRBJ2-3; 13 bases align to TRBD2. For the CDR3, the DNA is TGTGCCAGCAAACGACTAGCGGGAGGAGTAGATACGCAGTATTTT. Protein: CASKRLAGGVDTQYF.